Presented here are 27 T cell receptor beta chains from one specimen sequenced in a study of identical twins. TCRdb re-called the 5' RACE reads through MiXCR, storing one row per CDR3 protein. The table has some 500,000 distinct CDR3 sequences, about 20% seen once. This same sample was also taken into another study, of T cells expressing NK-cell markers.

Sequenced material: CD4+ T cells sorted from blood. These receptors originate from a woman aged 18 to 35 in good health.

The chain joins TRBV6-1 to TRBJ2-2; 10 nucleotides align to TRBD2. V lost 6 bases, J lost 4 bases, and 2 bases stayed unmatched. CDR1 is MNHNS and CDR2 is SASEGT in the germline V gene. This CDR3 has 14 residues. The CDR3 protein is CASRRTSGTGELFF. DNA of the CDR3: TGTGCCAGCAGACGGACTAGCGGCACCGGGGAGCTGTTTTTT.

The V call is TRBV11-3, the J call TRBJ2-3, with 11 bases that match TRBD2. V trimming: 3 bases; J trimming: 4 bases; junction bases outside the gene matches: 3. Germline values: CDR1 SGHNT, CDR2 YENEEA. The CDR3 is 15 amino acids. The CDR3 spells CASSFGTSGADTQYF. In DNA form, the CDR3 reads TGTGCCAGCAGCTTTGGGACTAGCGGCGCAGATACGCAGTATTTT.

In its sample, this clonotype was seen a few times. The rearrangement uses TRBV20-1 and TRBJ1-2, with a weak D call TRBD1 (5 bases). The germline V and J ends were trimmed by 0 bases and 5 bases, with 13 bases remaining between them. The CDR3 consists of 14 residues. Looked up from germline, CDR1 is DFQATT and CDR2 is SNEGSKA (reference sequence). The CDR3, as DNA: TGCAGTGCTAGAGAGGGGGTTTGGGTTTATGGCTACACCTTC. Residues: CSAREGVWVYGYTF.

CDR3 DNA sequence: TGTGCCAGCAGTGCTGGCGCATCGGATACGCAGTATTTT. The encoded protein is CASSAGASDTQYF. The gene calls are TRBV25-1 and TRBJ2-3; D ambiguous. Trimming removed 4 bases from V and 6 bases from J, with 11 bases in between. The CDR3 contains 13 residues. Germline V CDR1 and CDR2: MGHDK, SYGVNS.

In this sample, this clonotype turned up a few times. CDR3 loop: CASTRGLTDTQYF. Here the CDR3 DNA reads TGCGCCAGCACCCGGGGACTCACAGATACGCAGTATTTT. The V gene is TRBV5-1, the J gene TRBJ2-3; tentative D call: TRBD2 (6 bases). This CDR3 contains 13 residues. The V gene's germline CDR1 is SGHRS and CDR2 YFSETQ. The V end lost 6 bases, the J end lost 2 bases, and 10 bases lay between the germline ends.

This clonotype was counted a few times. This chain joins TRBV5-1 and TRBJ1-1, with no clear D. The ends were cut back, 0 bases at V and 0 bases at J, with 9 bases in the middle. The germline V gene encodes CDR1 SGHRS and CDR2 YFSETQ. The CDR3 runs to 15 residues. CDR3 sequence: CASSLDGFMNTEAFF. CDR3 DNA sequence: TGCGCCAGCAGCTTGGATGGCTTTATGAACACTGAAGCTTTCTTT.

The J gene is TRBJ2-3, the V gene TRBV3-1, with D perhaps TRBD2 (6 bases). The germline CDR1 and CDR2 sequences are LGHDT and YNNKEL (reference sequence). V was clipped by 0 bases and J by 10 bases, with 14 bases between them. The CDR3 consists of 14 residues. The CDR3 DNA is TGTGCCAGCAGCCAAGATGTCTCTTCGGGAGCGCAGTATTTT. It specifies CASSQDVSSGAQYF.

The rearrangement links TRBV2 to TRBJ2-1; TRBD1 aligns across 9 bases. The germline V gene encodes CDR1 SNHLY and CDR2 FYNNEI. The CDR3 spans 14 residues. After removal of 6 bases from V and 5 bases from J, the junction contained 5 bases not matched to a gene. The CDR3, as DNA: TGTGCCAGCAGATCCAGGACAGGGGACAATGAGCAGTTCTTC. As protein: CASRSRTGDNEQFF.

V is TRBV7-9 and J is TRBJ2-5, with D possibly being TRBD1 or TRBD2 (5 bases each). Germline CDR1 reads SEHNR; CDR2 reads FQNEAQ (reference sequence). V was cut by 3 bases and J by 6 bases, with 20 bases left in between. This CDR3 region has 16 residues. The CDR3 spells CASSFGDLSKRKTQYF. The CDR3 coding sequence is TGTGCCAGCAGCTTTGGGGACCTCAGCAAGAGGAAGACCCAGTACTTC.

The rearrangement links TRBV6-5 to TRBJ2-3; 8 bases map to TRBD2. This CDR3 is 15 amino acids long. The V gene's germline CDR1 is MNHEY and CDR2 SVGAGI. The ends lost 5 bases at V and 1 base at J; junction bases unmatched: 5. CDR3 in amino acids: CASSGREGGTDTQYF. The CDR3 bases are TGTGCCAGCAGTGGTCGGGAGGGCGGCACAGATACGCAGTATTTT.

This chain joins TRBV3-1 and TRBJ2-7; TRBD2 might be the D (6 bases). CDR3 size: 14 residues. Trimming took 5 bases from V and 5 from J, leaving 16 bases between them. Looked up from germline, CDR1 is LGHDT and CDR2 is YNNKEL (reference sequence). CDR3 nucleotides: TGTGCCAGCAGCTTCGGAGGGAAGACCCACGAGCAGTACTTC. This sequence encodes CASSFGGKTHEQYF.

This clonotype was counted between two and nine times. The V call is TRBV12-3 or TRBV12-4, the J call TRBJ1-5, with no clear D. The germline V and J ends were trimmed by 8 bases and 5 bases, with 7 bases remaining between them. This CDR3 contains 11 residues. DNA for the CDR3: TGTGCCAGCGGGTACCATCAGCCCCAGCATTTT. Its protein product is CASGYHQPQHF.

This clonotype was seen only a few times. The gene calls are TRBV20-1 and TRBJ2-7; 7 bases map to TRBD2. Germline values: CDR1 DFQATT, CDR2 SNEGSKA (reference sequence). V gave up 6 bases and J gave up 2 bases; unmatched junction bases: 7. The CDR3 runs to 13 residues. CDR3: CSAPRGRAYEQYF. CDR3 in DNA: TGCAGTGCGCCCCGAGGGAGGGCCTACGAGCAGTACTTC.

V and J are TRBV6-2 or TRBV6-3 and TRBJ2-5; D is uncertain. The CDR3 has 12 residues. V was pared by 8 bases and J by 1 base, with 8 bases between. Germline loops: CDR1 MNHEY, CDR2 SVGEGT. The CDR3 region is CASHGGQETQYF. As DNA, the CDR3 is TGTGCCAGCCATGGCGGCCAAGAGACCCAGTACTTC.

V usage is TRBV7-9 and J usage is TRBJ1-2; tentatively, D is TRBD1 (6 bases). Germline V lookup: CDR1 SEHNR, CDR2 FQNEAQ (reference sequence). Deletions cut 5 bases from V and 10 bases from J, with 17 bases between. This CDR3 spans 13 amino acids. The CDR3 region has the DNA TGTGCCAGCAGCCCCCGGACAGAAACGCCCTACACCTTC. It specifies CASSPRTETPYTF.

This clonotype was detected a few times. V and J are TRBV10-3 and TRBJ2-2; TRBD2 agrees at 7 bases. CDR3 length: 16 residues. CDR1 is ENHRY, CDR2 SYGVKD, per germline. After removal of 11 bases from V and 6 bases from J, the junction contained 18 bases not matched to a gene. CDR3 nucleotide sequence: TGTGCCGCCGAGTCGGGGAGGGAGGGCCCCCCCGGGGAGCTGTTTTTT. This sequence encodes CAAESGREGPPGELFF.

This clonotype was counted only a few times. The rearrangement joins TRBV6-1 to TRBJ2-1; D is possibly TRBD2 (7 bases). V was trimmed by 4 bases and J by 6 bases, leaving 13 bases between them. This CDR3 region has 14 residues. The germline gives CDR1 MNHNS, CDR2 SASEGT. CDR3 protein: CASSVMGGPNEQFF. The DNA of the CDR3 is TGTGCCAGCAGTGTTATGGGGGGGCCCAATGAGCAGTTCTTC.

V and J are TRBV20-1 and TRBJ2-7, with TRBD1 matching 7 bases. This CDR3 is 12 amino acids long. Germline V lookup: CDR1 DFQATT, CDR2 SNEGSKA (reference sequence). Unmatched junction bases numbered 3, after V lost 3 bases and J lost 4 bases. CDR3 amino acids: CSASEQGYEQYF. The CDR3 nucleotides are TGCAGTGCTAGCGAACAGGGGTACGAGCAGTACTTC.

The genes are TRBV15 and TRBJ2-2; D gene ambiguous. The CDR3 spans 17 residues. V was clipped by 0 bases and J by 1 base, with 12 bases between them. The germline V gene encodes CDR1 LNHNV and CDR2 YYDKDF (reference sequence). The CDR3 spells CATSRDPPGGNTGELFF. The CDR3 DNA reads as TGTGCCACCAGCAGAGACCCCCCGGGCGGGAACACCGGGGAGCTGTTTTTT.

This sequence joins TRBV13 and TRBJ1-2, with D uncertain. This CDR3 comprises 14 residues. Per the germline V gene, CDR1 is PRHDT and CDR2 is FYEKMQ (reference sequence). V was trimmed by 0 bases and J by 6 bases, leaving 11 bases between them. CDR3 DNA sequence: TGTGCCAGCAGCTTAGGAGGTAACGGAGATGGCTACACCTTC. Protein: CASSLGGNGDGYTF.

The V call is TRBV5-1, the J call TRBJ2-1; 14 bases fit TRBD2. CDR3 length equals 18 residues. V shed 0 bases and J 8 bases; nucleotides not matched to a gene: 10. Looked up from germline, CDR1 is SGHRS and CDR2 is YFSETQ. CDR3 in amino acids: CASSLVFSGLAGVHEQFF. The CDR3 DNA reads TGCGCCAGCAGCTTGGTTTTTTCGGGACTAGCGGGAGTGCATGAGCAGTTCTTC.

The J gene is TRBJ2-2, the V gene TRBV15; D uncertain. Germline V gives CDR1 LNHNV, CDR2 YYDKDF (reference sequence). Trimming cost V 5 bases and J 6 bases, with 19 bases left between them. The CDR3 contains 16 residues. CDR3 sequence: CATSRRVVVLAGELFF. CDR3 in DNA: TGTGCCACCAGCCGTAGAGTTGTCGTGTTGGCCGGGGAGCTGTTTTTT.

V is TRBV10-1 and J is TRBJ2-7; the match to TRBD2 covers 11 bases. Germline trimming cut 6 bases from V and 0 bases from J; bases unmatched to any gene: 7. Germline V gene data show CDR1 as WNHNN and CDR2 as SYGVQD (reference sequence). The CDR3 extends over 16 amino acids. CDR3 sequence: CASRVRLAGNSYEQYF. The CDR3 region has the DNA TGCGCCAGCAGAGTCCGACTAGCGGGGAACTCCTACGAGCAGTACTTC.

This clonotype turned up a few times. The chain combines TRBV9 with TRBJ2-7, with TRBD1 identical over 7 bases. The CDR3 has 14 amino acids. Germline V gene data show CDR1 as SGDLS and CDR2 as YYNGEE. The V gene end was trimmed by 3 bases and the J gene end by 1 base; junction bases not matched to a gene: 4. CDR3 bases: TGTGCCAGCAGCGGGTGGGGACAGTCCTACGAGCAGTACTTC. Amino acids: CASSGWGQSYEQYF.

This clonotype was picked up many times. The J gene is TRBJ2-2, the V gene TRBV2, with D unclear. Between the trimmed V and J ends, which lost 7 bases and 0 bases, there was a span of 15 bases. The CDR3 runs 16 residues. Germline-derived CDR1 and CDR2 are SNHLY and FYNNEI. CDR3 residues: CASTSGHTTNTGELFF. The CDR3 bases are TGTGCCAGCACATCGGGCCATACAACGAACACCGGGGAGCTGTTTTTT.

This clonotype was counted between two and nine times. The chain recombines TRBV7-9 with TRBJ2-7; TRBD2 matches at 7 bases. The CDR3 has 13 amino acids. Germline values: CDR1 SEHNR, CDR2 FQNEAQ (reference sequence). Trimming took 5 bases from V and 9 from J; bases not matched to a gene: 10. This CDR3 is CASSLNLREAQYF. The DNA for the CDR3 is TGTGCCAGCAGCCTCAACCTCCGGGAGGCGCAGTACTTC.

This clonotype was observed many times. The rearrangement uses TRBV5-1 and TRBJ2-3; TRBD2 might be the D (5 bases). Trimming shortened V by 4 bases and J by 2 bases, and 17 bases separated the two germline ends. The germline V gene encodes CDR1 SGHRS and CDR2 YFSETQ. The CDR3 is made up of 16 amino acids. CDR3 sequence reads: CASSQKPGRNTDTQYF. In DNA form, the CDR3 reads TGCGCCAGCAGCCAGAAGCCGGGGAGAAACACAGATACGCAGTATTTT.